One sample yielded the 30 T cell receptor beta chains listed below, sequenced in a study of T cell repertoires in cytomegalovirus infection. Using its own MiXCR run on the reads, TCRdb lists one record per CDR3 protein. The sample carries 350,000 to 550,000 distinct CDR3 sequences, roughly 30% recorded once. The sample taken for sequencing was PBMCs. These receptors all stem from a human donor in good health (CMV status not recorded). Some clones in this sample may be carry-over from other donors' samples.

This chain connects TRBV11-2 to TRBJ2-7; D might be TRBD2 (6 bases). CDR1 and CDR2 (germline): SGHAT, FQNNGV. Trimming removed 5 bases at V and 7 bases at J, with 18 bases between. This CDR3 has 14 residues. The CDR3 nucleotides read TGTGCCAGCAGCCCCCGCGGTGGGACTTGGGAGCAGTACTTC. Translation gives CASSPRGGTWEQYF.

In its sample, this clonotype was seen a few times. The genes are TRBV12-3 or TRBV12-4 and TRBJ1-1, with D unclear. The CDR3 is 13 residues long. V lost 7 bases to trimming and J lost 8 bases, with 17 bases between them. CDR3 protein: CASIGGPGPEAFF. CDR3 coding DNA: TGTGCCAGCATAGGAGGGCCAGGACCAGAAGCTTTCTTT.

The chain couples TRBV14 to TRBJ2-5; 7 bases agree with TRBD1. CDR3 length equals 16 residues. The ends lost 4 bases at V and 0 bases at J; junction bases unmatched: 8. The germline CDR1 and CDR2 sequences are SGHDN and FVKESK. The CDR3, as DNA: TGTGCCAGCAGCCCCCCCGGGACAGCAAACCAAGAGACCCAGTACTTC. As protein: CASSPPGTANQETQYF.

This clonotype was picked up a small number of times. This chain joins TRBV12-3 or TRBV12-4 and TRBJ2-7; D not resolved. The CDR3 loop spans 16 amino acids. Between the trimmed V and J ends, which lost 3 bases and 0 bases, there was a span of 15 bases. The CDR3 bases are TGTGCCAGCAGTTTGAGAGGCAGTCCTAACTCCTACGAGCAGTACTTC. This sequence encodes CASSLRGSPNSYEQYF.

The V gene is TRBV7-3, the J gene TRBJ2-1; 8 positions agree with TRBD2. V shed 2 bases, J shed 9 bases, and the junction held 9 bases outside the gene matches. This CDR3 spans 15 amino acids. CDR1 SGHTA and CDR2 FQGTGA come from the germline V gene. Written as DNA, the CDR3 is TGTGCCAGCAGCTTATTCCCCGGGGGGGGCGGTGAGCAGTTCTTC. As protein: CASSLFPGGGGEQFF.

A word on this clonotype: One end of the junction does not line up with germline, which may come from a read error. The CDR3 is CDSSTQRGCNGELFF. DNA of the CDR3: TGTGACAGCAGCACCCAGCGGGGGTGTAACGGGGAGCTGTTTTTT. This chain links TRBV7-2 with TRBJ2-2; TRBD2 matches at 8 bases. CDR1 and CDR2 from the germline V gene are SGHTA and FQGNSA. The CDR3 contains 15 residues. Full variable domain (outside the CDR3, taken from reference TRBV7-2 and TRBJ2-2): GAGVSQSPSNKVTEKGKDVELRCDPISGHTALYWYRQSLGQGLEFLIYFQGNSAPDKSGLPSDRFSAERTGGSVSTLTIQRTQQEDSAVYLCDSSTQRGCNGELFFGEGSRLTVL.

This clonotype occurred a few times. This chain links TRBV12-3 or TRBV12-4 with TRBJ2-7; TRBD1 aligns across 9 bases. V lost 6 bases, J lost 2 bases, and 11 bases stayed unmatched. There are 16 residues in the CDR3. CDR3 protein: CASSPMDRGLAYEQYF. The DNA of the CDR3 is TGTGCCAGCAGCCCTATGGACAGGGGCCTCGCCTACGAGCAGTACTTC.

This sequence joins TRBV25-1 and TRBJ1-1; D ambiguous. V was trimmed by 3 bases and J by 5 bases, leaving 13 bases between them. The CDR3 covers 14 residues. In germline, CDR1 is MGHDK, CDR2 SYGVNS. CDR3 protein: CASSEGRRVTEAFF. The CDR3 DNA reads as TGTGCCAGCAGTGAGGGAAGAAGGGTTACTGAAGCTTTCTTT.

V is TRBV29-1 and J is TRBJ2-3; D is ambiguous. The CDR3 runs 11 residues. Germline CDR1 and CDR2: SQVTM and ANQGSEA. Trimming took 4 bases from V and 4 from J, leaving 6 bases between them. CDR3 loop: CSVAASDTQYF. CDR3 DNA sequence: TGCAGCGTTGCAGCGTCAGATACGCAGTATTTT.

J is TRBJ1-3 and V is TRBV7-2; D unclear. V lost 1 base and J lost 0, with 10 bases in between. This CDR3 is 16 amino acids long. CDR1 is SGHTA and CDR2 is FQGNSA in the germline V gene. CDR3 sequence reads: CASSLGVGISGNTIYF. The DNA of the CDR3 is TGTGCCAGCAGCTTAGGGGTTGGGATCTCTGGAAACACCATATATTTT.

There are a few counts of this clonotype. The rearrangement joins TRBV27 to TRBJ2-7, with D hard to call. The CDR3 extends over 13 amino acids. Germline CDR1 reads MNHEY; CDR2 reads SMNVEV (reference sequence). V lost 3 bases and J 2 bases, leaving 8 bases between the germline ends. DNA of the CDR3: TGTGCCAGCAGTTTCGCAGCCGCCTACGAGCAGTACTTC. Translation: CASSFAAAYEQYF.

About this clonotype itself: A read error may account for a junction end that differs from germline. V and J are TRBV7-6 and TRBJ1-6; a weak D match, TRBD1 (5 bases). Germline CDR1 is SGHVS and CDR2 is FNYEAQ. This CDR3 spans 15 amino acids. The CDR3 sequence is CASSLSEGLSSPLHF. The CDR3 DNA is TGTGCCAGCAGCTTATCAGAGGGGCTCAGTTCACCTCTCCACTTT. The full variable domain, with the rest looked up from reference TRBV7-6 and TRBJ1-6, is GAGVSQSPRYKVTKRGQDVALRCDPISGHVSLYWYRQALGQGPEFLTYFNYEAQQDKSGLPNDRFSAERPEGSISTLTIQRTEQRDSAMYRCASSLSEGLSSPLHFGNGTRLTVT.

This clonotype was seen a handful of times. J is TRBJ2-7 and V is TRBV5-5; D possibly corresponds to TRBD2 (6 bases). Germline loops: CDR1 SGHKS, CDR2 YYEKEE (reference sequence). The CDR3 is 13 residues long. V shed 2 bases and J shed 4 bases, with 10 bases lying between them. This CDR3 reads CASSFYAGYEQYF. The DNA of the CDR3 is TGTGCCAGCAGCTTTTATGCGGGATACGAGCAGTACTTC.

This chain uses TRBV6-6 with TRBJ1-2; TRBD1 aligns across 11 bases. The CDR3 has 18 residues. The V and J ends lost 6 bases and 4 bases, in that order; junction bases with no gene match: 16. Germline loops: CDR1 MNHNY, CDR2 SVGAGI (reference sequence). CDR3 residues: CASSTNRDRGAFGYGYTF. The CDR3 bases are TGTGCCAGCAGCACCAACCGGGACAGGGGGGCCTTTGGCTATGGCTACACCTTC.

The V and J genes are TRBV6-5 and TRBJ2-2; 11 bases match TRBD1. The junction had 12 bases not matched to a gene; V was cut back by 11 bases and J by 4 bases. The CDR3 loop spans 16 amino acids. Germline assignment: CDR1 MNHEY and CDR2 SVGAGI. Here the CDR3 reads CARTNLGTGGTGELFF. Here the CDR3 DNA reads TGTGCCCGCACAAATCTAGGGACAGGGGGCACCGGGGAGCTGTTTTTT.

As for this clonotype: The conserved phenylalanine or tryptophan normally closing the CDR3 is absent here, so this likely arose from a read error. The gene calls are TRBV5-6 and TRBJ2-7, with D possibly being TRBD1 or TRBD2 (5 bases each). The CDR3 contains 13 residues. V lost 4 bases and J 5 bases, leaving 13 bases between the germline ends. CDR1 is SGHDT, CDR2 YYEEEE, per germline. CDR3 loop: CASSRGTVDEQYL. CDR3 in DNA: TGTGCCAGCAGCCGTGGGACGGTAGACGAGCAGTACCTC.

Only a few counts were recorded for this clonotype. This rearrangement joins TRBV20-1 to TRBJ2-7; tentatively, D is TRBD2 (7 bases). V was cut by 1 base and J by 3 bases, with 13 bases left in between. This CDR3 is 14 amino acids long. CDR1 is DFQATT, CDR2 SNEGSKA, per germline (reference sequence). The CDR3 region has the DNA TGCAGTGCTAGAGTGGGGGGGCCTAACTACGAGCAGTACTTC. The encoded protein is CSARVGGPNYEQYF.

This clonotype was observed many times. This rearrangement joins TRBV7-8 to TRBJ2-5; D gene uncertain. The V gene's germline CDR1 is SGHVS and CDR2 FQNEAQ. The CDR3 contains 12 residues. The ends were cut back, 7 bases at V and 5 bases at J, with 11 bases in the middle. The CDR3 DNA reads as TGTGCCAGCAACCCATTCGGGGAGACCCAGTACTTC. Protein sequence: CASNPFGETQYF.

This clonotype was detected many times. This chain connects TRBV7-8 to TRBJ1-1; unclear D gene. The CDR3 runs to 15 residues. The germline CDR1 and CDR2 sequences are SGHVS and FQNEAQ. V lost 2 bases and J 1 base, leaving 11 bases between the germline ends. The CDR3 DNA follows: TGTGCCAGCAGCTTAAGAGGTGCAGGGAACACTGAAGCTTTCTTT. Translated, it gives CASSLRGAGNTEAFF. Variable domain in full (rest from reference TRBV7-8 and TRBJ1-1): GAGVSQSPRYKVAKRGQDVALRCDPISGHVSLFWYQQALGQGPEFLTYFQNEAQLDKSGLPSDRFFAERPEGSVSTLKIQRTQQEDSAVYLCASSLRGAGNTEAFFGQGTRLTVV.

A few counts support this clonotype. The rearrangement joins TRBV24-1 to TRBJ2-3; no definite D call. This CDR3 comprises 13 residues. Germline loops: CDR1 KGHDR, CDR2 SFDVKD. Deletions cut 11 bases from V and 12 bases from J, with 23 bases between. CDR3 amino acids: CAIMTESPLPQYF. The DNA of the CDR3 is TGTGCCATTATGACGGAGTCCCCCCTTCCACAGTATTTT.

Ten or more counts support this clonotype. The chain couples TRBV7-8 to TRBJ2-1; no clear D. Trimming left V 5 bases short and J 5 bases short, with 7 bases between. Germline V gene lookup returns CDR1 SGHVS and CDR2 FQNEAQ. This CDR3 comprises 12 residues. CDR3 coding DNA: TGTGCCAGCAGCACGACACACAATGAGCAGTTCTTC. It specifies CASSTTHNEQFF.

The chain joins TRBV6-2 or TRBV6-3 to TRBJ1-1, with TRBD1 matching 7 bases. V lost 6 bases, J lost 13 bases, and 14 bases stayed unmatched. This CDR3 has 13 amino acids. CDR1 is MNHEY and CDR2 is SVGEGT in the germline V gene. The CDR3 nucleotides read TGTGCCAGCAGCCAGGGGGAGAACACTGAATATTTCTTT. This codes for CASSQGENTEYFF.

This chain joins TRBV6-2 or TRBV6-3 and TRBJ1-5; the D gene is possibly TRBD1 (6 bases). This CDR3 comprises 14 residues. Trimming left V 4 bases short and J 6 bases short, with 13 bases between. Germline V gives CDR1 MNHEY, CDR2 SVGEGT. The CDR3, as DNA: TGTGCCAGCAGTTCGGGGACAAATGCTCAGCCCCAGCATTTT. Translating gives CASSSGTNAQPQHF.

The table lists this clonotype with a few counts. The chain employs TRBV4-3 and TRBJ2-1; D is unclear. Germline values: CDR1 LGHNA, CDR2 YSLEER. Trimming removed 1 base at V and 3 bases at J, with 10 bases between. CDR3 length equals 15 residues. Written as DNA, the CDR3 is TGCGCCAGCAGCCAAGGTCCACTTAACTACAATGAGCAGTTCTTC. Encoded protein: CASSQGPLNYNEQFF.

The chain combines TRBV27 with TRBJ1-2, with D uncertain. Per the germline V gene, CDR1 is MNHEY and CDR2 is SMNVEV (reference sequence). The CDR3 covers 15 residues. V was cut by 9 bases and J by 0 bases, with 17 bases left in between. CDR3 DNA: TGTGCCAGTTCCCTGCGGACGGATTCTAACTATGGCTACACCTTC. Translated: CASSLRTDSNYGYTF.

As concerns this clonotype: Here the CDR3 omits its conserved ending phenylalanine or tryptophan, so a read error is the likely source. The chain links TRBV20-1 to TRBJ1-3; D gene unclear. Germline CDR1 reads DFQATT; CDR2 reads SNEGSKA (reference sequence). Trimming removed 4 bases from V and 2 bases from J, with 15 bases in between. This CDR3 contains 15 residues. The CDR3 DNA sequence: TGCAGTGCTACCCCCACCGGGAACCCTGGAAACACCATATATTTG. Its translation is CSATPTGNPGNTIYL.

The chain has TRBV18 and TRBJ1-1; D is ambiguous. The CDR3 is 14 amino acids. With 4 bases removed from V and 0 bases from J, the gap between germline ends came to 9 bases. Germline-derived CDR1 and CDR2 are KGHSH and LQKENI. The DNA of the CDR3 is TGTGCCAGCTCACGGGCCTTCATGAACACTGAAGCTTTCTTT. It encodes CASSRAFMNTEAFF. Supplemented by reference TRBV18 and TRBJ1-1, the full variable domain reads NAGVMQNPRHLVRRRGQEARLRCSPMKGHSHVYWYRQLPEEGLKFMVYLQKENIIDESGMPKERFSAEFPKEGPSILRIQQVVRGDSAAYFCASSRAFMNTEAFFGQGTRLTVV.

This clonotype was seen more than once but under ten times. This chain uses TRBV6-5 with TRBJ1-1; D is uncertain. The CDR3 covers 13 residues. Germline lookup yields CDR1 MNHEY and CDR2 SVGAGI. V was cut by 6 bases and J by 7 bases, with 15 bases left in between. In DNA form, the CDR3 reads TGTGCCAGCAGCCCCGGCCAAGGCAGTGAAGCTTTCTTT. Translated: CASSPGQGSEAFF.

V and J are TRBV12-3 or TRBV12-4 and TRBJ1-2; the D is unclear. V gave up 2 bases and J gave up 4 bases, with 5 bases separating them. The length of the CDR3 is 12 residues. CDR3 region: CASSLRSYGYTF. The CDR3 bases are TGTGCCAGCAGTTTAAGAAGCTATGGCTACACCTTC.

This clonotype was found a few times. The chain carries TRBV19 and TRBJ2-4, with D perhaps assigned TRBD1 or TRBD2 (5 bases each). Trimming cost V 5 bases and J 11 bases, with 16 bases left between them. Germline V gene lookup returns CDR1 LNHDA and CDR2 SQIVND (reference sequence). This CDR3 comprises 13 residues. CDR3 bases: TGTGCCAGTAGTGCCCGGCGAGGGGAAGTTCAGTACTTC. This sequence encodes CASSARRGEVQYF. The variable domain in full, with the rest retrieved from reference TRBV19 and TRBJ2-4, is DGGITQSPKYLFRKEGQNVTLSCEQNLNHDAMYWYRQDPGQGLRLIYYSQIVNDFQKGDIAEGYSVSREKKESFPLTVTSAQKNPTAFYLCASSARRGEVQYFGAGTRLSVL.